This T cell receptor (beta chain) is from a study of regulatory T cells in long-lasting Graves disease. TCR beta libraries were built with iRepertoire HTBI primers and Arm-PCR of CDR3 regions. MiXCR, applied by TCRdb to the multiplex PCR reads, yields one record per CDR3 protein. In the table there are roughly 560,000 distinct CDR3 sequences, around 11% of which are singletons. The time point was: newly diagnosed GD, antithyroid drugs for less than 3 months. The TCR library used RNA extracted from PBMCs. Findings of the study overall: Graves' patients with persistent disease showed TCR diversity lower than patients newly diagnosed. Thyroid tissue was not studied; only peripheral blood was.

This clonotype was seen more than once but under ten times. Its target is unknown. These data also formed part of another study, on T cells in Graves' hyperthyroidism and ophthalmopathy. Per that paper: First-round RT-PCR targeting the TCR CDR3 was performed with the HTBI primer set. Researchers found most expanded thyroid clonotypes above 0.001 in blood as well.

The sequence was obtained from a woman aged 30 to 39 with Graves disease. Material: peripheral blood mononuclear cells (PBMCs), obtained at new diagnosis, from a patient treated with antithyroid drugs.

Here the CDR3 DNA reads TGCGCCAGCAGCTCCCCTGGTAATTACAATGAGCAGTTCTTC. It translates to CASSSPGNYNEQFF. This rearrangement joins TRBV5-1 to TRBJ2-1; D is ambiguous. CDR1 SGHRS and CDR2 YFSETQ come from the germline V gene. V dropped 3 bases and J dropped 4 bases, with 11 bases sitting between them. This CDR3 spans 14 amino acids.